This entry lists 17 T cell receptor beta chains sequenced from one sample in a study of PD-1 blockade in mismatch repair-deficient tumors. Method: immunoSEQ multiplex PCR; TCRdb's copy keeps in-frame clones and lacks some. The sample holds some 22,000 clones, almost 85% seen once. The sample was peripheral blood, taken 2 weeks after starting pembrolizumab. These receptors were collected from an adult with mismatch repair-deficient cancer.

V usage is TRBV19 and J usage is TRBJ2-1; D might be TRBD2 (6 bases). Germline CDR1 and CDR2: LNHDA and SQIVND (reference sequence). The CDR3 has 15 amino acids. V was cut by 0 bases and J by 5 bases, with 11 bases left in between. Here the CDR3 reads CASSIDGGKHNEQFF. CDR3 bases: TGTGCCAGTAGTATAGATGGCGGGAAACACAATGAGCAGTTCTTC.

The genes are TRBV19 and TRBJ2-3; 8 bases align to TRBD1. CDR3 size: 16 residues. V lost 7 bases and J lost 4; bases outside the gene matches: 13. The V gene's germline CDR1 is LNHDA and CDR2 SQIVND (reference sequence). This chain's CDR3 is CASNPATGGEPDTQYF. The CDR3 region has the DNA TGTGCCAGTAACCCCGCAACAGGGGGTGAACCAGATACGCAGTATTTT.

This clone appeared a few times. This chain joins TRBV15 and TRBJ2-3; D remains ambiguous. V lost 3 bases to trimming and J lost 6 bases, with 13 bases between them. The CDR3 runs 14 residues. The V gene's germline CDR1 is LNHNV and CDR2 YYDKDF (reference sequence). CDR3 region: CATSRSLGGDTQYF. CDR3 DNA: TGTGCCACCAGCAGGAGTCTAGGTGGGGATACGCAGTATTTT.

The genes are TRBV6-5 and TRBJ1-2; D uncertain. CDR1 and CDR2 from the germline V gene are MNHEY and SVGAGI. The CDR3 is 15 residues long. Deletions cut 2 bases from V and 4 bases from J, with 14 bases between. CDR3 bases: TGTGCCAGCAGTTACGGGCAGCGGGGTGGCTATGGCTACACCTTC. Its translation: CASSYGQRGGYGYTF.

This chain uses TRBV29-1 with TRBJ2-5; possible D gene TRBD2, 5 bases. The germline V gene has CDR1 SQVTM and CDR2 ANQGSEA. CDR3 size: 13 residues. Trimming removed 4 bases from V and 2 bases from J, with 11 bases in between. CDR3 coding DNA: TGCAGCGTTGCTAGCCCACCACAAGAGACCCAGTACTTC. Translating it yields CSVASPPQETQYF.

CDR3: CASTRGPGQGREQYF. CDR3 nucleotide sequence: TGTGCCAGCACCCGGGGACCGGGACAGGGTCGGGAGCAGTACTTC. The chain recombines TRBV7-9 with TRBJ2-7, with TRBD1 identical over 9 bases. CDR3 size: 15 residues. J was trimmed by 7 bases and V by 7 bases; bases with no gene match: 14. The germline V gene has CDR1 SEHNR and CDR2 FQNEAQ (reference sequence).

The chain couples TRBV19 to TRBJ2-5, with D unresolved. Germline assignment: CDR1 LNHDA and CDR2 SQIVND (reference sequence). V was cut by 2 bases and J by 2 bases, with 12 bases left in between. This CDR3 spans 15 amino acids. CDR3 loop: CASSILGSAQETQYF. The CDR3 DNA sequence: TGTGCCAGTAGTATACTCGGGTCTGCACAAGAGACCCAGTACTTC.

This chain uses TRBV10-3 with TRBJ2-7, with D unresolved. This CDR3 has 12 residues. Germline loops: CDR1 ENHRY, CDR2 SYGVKD. Deletions cut 6 bases from V and 2 bases from J, with 8 bases between. Written as DNA, the CDR3 is TGTGCCATCAGCCACGAAACCTACGAGCAGTACTTC. Translated, it gives CAISHETYEQYF.

The V and J genes are TRBV19 and TRBJ1-2; 11 bases fit TRBD1. The V gene end was trimmed by 6 bases and the J gene end by 0 bases; junction bases not matched to a gene: 9. Germline loops: CDR1 LNHDA, CDR2 SQIVND (reference sequence). This CDR3 has 17 residues. CDR3 protein: CASRRTGGGGANYGYTF. As DNA, the CDR3 is TGTGCCAGTAGGAGGACAGGGGGCGGTGGAGCTAACTATGGCTACACCTTC.

The V and J genes are TRBV7-9 and TRBJ2-1, with D unclear. The CDR3 spans 13 residues. The V and J ends lost 5 bases and 6 bases respectively, with 11 bases between them. CDR1 is SEHNR, CDR2 FQNEAQ, per germline (reference sequence). CDR3 sequence reads: CASSPKGPNEQFF. The CDR3 DNA follows: TGTGCCAGCAGCCCGAAAGGGCCCAATGAGCAGTTCTTC.

This clone was detected once. The J gene is TRBJ2-3, the V gene TRBV4-3; possible D gene TRBD1, 6 bases. The ends were cut back, 8 bases at V and 0 bases at J, with 9 bases in the middle. Germline V lookup: CDR1 LGHNA, CDR2 YSLEER. This CDR3 region has 13 residues. CDR3 loop: CASGGGSTDTQYF. CDR3 DNA sequence: TGCGCCAGCGGGGGCGGTAGCACAGATACGCAGTATTTT.

This chain uses TRBV2 with TRBJ2-5, with TRBD2 identical over 9 bases. Losses at the gene ends were 0 bases for V and 2 bases for J; bases not matched to a gene: 7. CDR3 length: 17 residues. Germline-derived CDR1 and CDR2 are SNHLY and FYNNEI. CDR3 nucleotide sequence: TGTGCCAGCAGTGAAGCGATTCGGACTAGCGAACAAGAGACCCAGTACTTC. This gives the protein CASSEAIRTSEQETQYF.

This chain joins TRBV5-1 and TRBJ2-3, with TRBD2 matching 8 bases. The V gene's germline CDR1 is SGHRS and CDR2 YFSETQ. Trimming removed 0 bases from V and 4 bases from J; junction bases left unmatched: 4. The CDR3 is 15 amino acids. This CDR3 is CASSLGEREPDTQYF. CDR3 coding DNA: TGCGCCAGCAGCTTGGGAGAGCGGGAGCCAGATACGCAGTATTTT.

The gene calls are TRBV19 and TRBJ2-7; D call uncertain. Germline V gene data show CDR1 as LNHDA and CDR2 as SQIVND (reference sequence). Deletions cut 7 bases from V and 4 bases from J, with 17 bases between. The CDR3 consists of 14 residues. CDR3 sequence (DNA): TGTGCCAGTAAATCGTGGGCAGAAGCTTACGAGCAGTACTTC. This codes for CASKSWAEAYEQYF.

This clone was detected once. The CDR3, as DNA: TGTGCCAGCAGCACTAGCGTGAACACCGGGGAGCTGTTTTTT. As protein: CASSTSVNTGELFF. This rearrangement joins TRBV5-4 to TRBJ2-2; 7 nucleotides line up with TRBD2. V lost 4 bases to trimming and J lost 1 base; unmatched junction nucleotides: 1. Germline CDR1 is SGHNT and CDR2 is YYREEE (reference sequence). This CDR3 is built from 14 residues.

V gene TRBV6-6 combines with J gene TRBJ2-2, with D maybe TRBD1 (6 bases). Germline lookup yields CDR1 MNHNY and CDR2 SVGAGI (reference sequence). The CDR3 consists of 15 residues. The germline V and J ends were trimmed by 5 bases and 4 bases, with 14 bases remaining between them. The CDR3 DNA reads TGTGCCAGCAGTAACGGACGGACAGTCACCGGGGAGCTGTTTTTT. Translating it yields CASSNGRTVTGELFF.

The chain uses TRBV27 and TRBJ2-2; 7 nucleotides agree with TRBD2. CDR1 MNHEY and CDR2 SMNVEV come from the germline V gene (reference sequence). The CDR3 sequence is 17 residues long. V dropped 2 bases and J dropped 5; count of bases not matched to a gene: 11. The DNA for the CDR3 is TGTGCCAGCAGTTTACGCGGGGGAGTGAGGTTAACCGGGGAGCTGTTTTTT. Encoded protein: CASSLRGGVRLTGELFF.